Following are 17 T cell receptor beta chains from one sample sequenced in a study of blood T cell repertoires in COVID-19. Measured with immunoSEQ multiplex PCR; TCRdb has only the in-frame clones, and not every one. Here the sample spans about 230,000 clones, 65% to 90% being singletons. Sequenced input: peripheral blood. The receptors were sampled from a woman between 50 and 59 years old with acute or convalescent COVID-19.

This chain links TRBV3-1 (or the pseudogene TRBV3-2) with TRBJ1-4; 7 bases match TRBD1. The V gene end was trimmed by 5 bases and the J gene end by 6 bases; junction bases not matched to a gene: 6. Germline-derived CDR1 and CDR2 are LGHDT and YNNKEL (reference sequence). The CDR3 covers 14 residues. The CDR3 spells CASSLRGLDEKLFF. In DNA form, the CDR3 reads TGTGCCAGCAGCTTAAGGGGGCTTGATGAAAAACTGTTTTTT.

The chain has TRBV3-1 (or the pseudogene TRBV3-2) and TRBJ2-1; 10 nucleotides match TRBD1. There are 16 residues in the CDR3. After removal of 5 bases from V and 5 bases from J, the junction contained 9 bases not matched to a gene. CDR1 is LGHDT and CDR2 is YNNKEL in the germline V gene (reference sequence). The CDR3 is CASSYPGQGRDNEQFF. In DNA, the CDR3 is TGTGCCAGCAGCTACCCGGGACAGGGGCGTGACAATGAGCAGTTCTTC.

J is TRBJ1-1 and V is TRBV9; TRBD1 is a possible D gene (5 bases). V was shortened by 3 bases and J by 5 bases, with 14 bases between the two germline ends. This CDR3 contains 14 residues. Per germline, CDR1 SGDLS and CDR2 YYNGEE. The CDR3 DNA reads as TGTGCCAGCAGCGCAGGGCTGGCGAGTACTGAAGCTTTCTTT. Protein: CASSAGLASTEAFF.

The V call is TRBV19, the J call TRBJ2-2; D is undetermined. The V end lost 0 bases, the J end lost 6 bases, and 8 bases lay between the germline ends. This CDR3 is 14 amino acids long. CDR1 and CDR2 (germline): LNHDA, SQIVND (reference sequence). The CDR3 here is CASSIEVQAGELFF. CDR3 DNA sequence: TGTGCCAGTAGTATAGAGGTCCAGGCCGGGGAGCTGTTTTTT.

V and J are TRBV28 and TRBJ2-1; 8 nucleotides match TRBD2. This CDR3 contains 15 residues. Trimming removed 2 bases from V and 8 bases from J; junction bases left unmatched: 8. The germline gives CDR1 MDHEN, CDR2 SYDVKM. DNA of the CDR3: TGTGCCAGCAGTTTAACCACTAGCGGTGGCTATGAGCAGTTCTTC. It is translated as CASSLTTSGGYEQFF.

V is TRBV18 and J is TRBJ2-2; D uncertain. Trimming took off 3 bases at V and 8 bases at J, with 7 bases between the two ends. Germline CDR1 KGHSH, CDR2 LQKENI. This CDR3 has 12 amino acids. This CDR3 is CASSPSAGELFF. DNA for the CDR3: TGTGCCAGCTCACCGTCAGCGGGGGAGCTGTTTTTT.

This clone was detected only once. The chain links TRBV7-9 to TRBJ2-2; weak D call: TRBD1 (6 bases). Trimming took 2 bases from V and 7 from J, leaving 14 bases between them. The germline V gene has CDR1 SEHNR and CDR2 FQNEAQ (reference sequence). The length of the CDR3 is 15 residues. In DNA, the CDR3 is TGTGCCAGCAGCTTAATACCAGGGGCTGGCGGGGAGCTGTTTTTT. This gives the protein CASSLIPGAGGELFF.

The chain links TRBV7-8 to TRBJ1-2; 10 bases map to TRBD1. V dropped 5 bases and J dropped 8; count of bases not matched to a gene: 8. This CDR3 spans 14 amino acids. Germline CDR1 reads SGHVS; CDR2 reads FQNEAQ. In DNA form, the CDR3 reads TGTGCCAGCAGCACTACCGGGACAGGGGTCGGCTACACCTTC. Protein product: CASSTTGTGVGYTF.

On this clone: Other DNA sequences within the sample encode an identical CDR3. The chain couples TRBV6-1 to TRBJ2-5; no definite D call. CDR1 and CDR2 (germline): MNHNS, SASEGT. Trimming shortened V by 3 bases and J by 5 bases, and 10 bases separated the two germline ends. The CDR3 contains 13 residues. DNA for the CDR3: TGTGCCAGCAGTGAGTCGGGTTTGGAGACCCAGTACTTC. This encodes CASSESGLETQYF.

This chain joins TRBV2 and TRBJ2-7; 8 nucleotides match TRBD1. In germline, CDR1 is SNHLY, CDR2 FYNNEI. This CDR3 region has 13 residues. After removal of 8 bases from V and 3 bases from J, the junction contained 6 bases not matched to a gene. The CDR3 sequence: CASLAGTGYEQYF. CDR3 DNA: TGTGCCAGCCTCGCCGGGACAGGCTACGAGCAGTACTTC. Filled out from reference TRBV2 and TRBJ2-7, the complete variable domain reads EPEVTQTPSHQVTQMGQEVILRCVPISNHLYFYWYRQILGQKVEFLVSFYNNEISEKSEIFDDQFSVERPDGSNFTLKIRSTKLEDSAMYFCASLAGTGYEQYFGPGTRLTVT.

The chain employs TRBV15 and TRBJ1-5, with 8 positions matching TRBD1. Germline trimming cut 2 bases from V and 8 bases from J; bases unmatched to any gene: 8. Per the germline V gene, CDR1 is LNHNV and CDR2 is YYDKDF (reference sequence). The length of the CDR3 is 15 residues. CDR3 in amino acids: CATSRTTGVYEPQHF. CDR3 in DNA: TGTGCCACCAGCAGAACGACAGGGGTTTATGAGCCCCAGCATTTT.

The genes are TRBV2 and TRBJ1-4, with a possible D match to TRBD1 (6 bases). CDR1 SNHLY and CDR2 FYNNEI come from the germline V gene. V was clipped by 6 bases and J by 0 bases, with 11 bases between them. CDR3 length: 15 residues. The CDR3 loop reads CASSQGRSTNEKLFF. CDR3 nucleotide sequence: TGTGCCAGCAGCCAGGGGCGGTCAACTAATGAAAAACTGTTTTTT.

The chain has TRBV9 and TRBJ2-7; TRBD1 matches at 9 bases. The germline CDR1 and CDR2 sequences are SGDLS and YYNGEE. The V and J ends lost 4 bases and 6 bases, in that order; junction bases with no gene match: 5. The CDR3 length is 13 residues. The CDR3 is CASSPDRGREQYF. In nucleotides, the CDR3 is TGTGCCAGCAGCCCGGACAGGGGACGCGAGCAGTACTTC.

This clone was detected once. The genes are TRBV5-1 and TRBJ1-4, with D possibly being TRBD1 (5 bases). The germline V gene has CDR1 SGHRS and CDR2 YFSETQ. V was clipped by 0 bases and J by 0 bases, with 12 bases between them. CDR3 length equals 17 residues. CDR3 loop: CASSLGPWGATNEKLFF. The CDR3, as DNA: TGCGCCAGCAGCTTGGGGCCGTGGGGGGCAACTAATGAAAAACTGTTTTTT.

The chain links TRBV5-8 to TRBJ1-5; D possibly corresponds to TRBD1 (5 bases). This CDR3 is 18 amino acids long. Germline V lookup: CDR1 SGHTS, CDR2 YDEGEE. Trimming cost V 3 bases and J 2 bases, with 21 bases left between them. In DNA, the CDR3 is TGTGCCAGCAGCTGGTCCATGGCCAAGGGGTCTGGCAATCAGCCCCAGCATTTT. Its translation: CASSWSMAKGSGNQPQHF.

The CDR3 DNA reads as TGCGCCAGCACCCTTTATTCTGCGGGAGCGATGGATGAGCAGTTCTTC. Amino acid sequence: CASTLYSAGAMDEQFF. J is TRBJ2-1 and V is TRBV5-1, with 7 bases lining up with TRBD2. V gave up 6 bases and J gave up 8 bases; unmatched junction bases: 17. Germline values: CDR1 SGHRS, CDR2 YFSETQ. The CDR3 is made up of 16 amino acids.

The chain links TRBV6-2 or TRBV6-3 to TRBJ1-1; weak D call: TRBD1 (6 bases). Trimming pared 2 bases from V and 0 bases from J, leaving 13 bases between. The CDR3 has 16 residues. The germline CDR1 and CDR2 sequences are MNHEY and SVGEGT. CDR3 sequence: CASSYSSGQMNTEAFF. As DNA, the CDR3 is TGTGCCAGCAGTTACAGCTCCGGACAGATGAACACTGAAGCTTTCTTT.